This T cell receptor (beta chain) was identified in a study of blood T cells in healthy people across ages. For the second PCR, which ran for roughly 7 to 11 cycles, a sample-barcoded 5' primer and a J-beta primer mix were used. TCRdb itself ran the 5' RACE reads through MiXCR, one entry per CDR3 protein. Of hundreds of thousands of distinct CDR3 sequences listed, around a quarter were seen once; the top ten hold 9.4%. Donors gave approximately 9.9 milliliters of peripheral blood apiece. The CDR3 is made up of 15 amino acids. Germline-derived CDR1 and CDR2 are KGHDR and SFDVKD. Between the trimmed V and J ends, which lost 5 bases and 0 bases, there was a span of 12 bases. This sample also appeared in a second study, on T cells of mothers and their children. Turning to that study: Per mother, over 8 million TCR beta CDR3 reads were obtained; per child, about 3 million.

This rearrangement joins TRBV24-1 to TRBJ1-2, with TRBD1 as a possible D gene (6 bases). Material: blood. The clonotype was recovered from a boy between 5 and 17 years old in good health. CDR3 protein: CATSGQVGANYGYTF. CDR3 in DNA: TGTGCCACCAGTGGACAGGTTGGAGCTAACTATGGCTACACCTTC.